These 24 T cell receptor beta chains were sequenced from one sample in a study of T cell repertoires in cytomegalovirus infection. No antigen has been identified for these receptors. TCRdb used MiXCR to reprocess the reads, holding one entry per CDR3 protein. This table holds roughly 990,000 distinct CDR3 sequences, 30% to 40% found once. Sequencing was performed on cultured CD8+ T cells from PBMCs, taken from culture after CMV antigen stimulation. Every receptor here comes from a human donor in good health (CMV status not recorded). Some clones in this sample may be carry-over from other donors' samples.

The V gene is TRBV5-1, the J gene TRBJ2-5; 7 bases are a match to TRBD1. In germline, CDR1 is SGHRS, CDR2 YFSETQ. The J segment lost 5 bases and the V segment lost 4 bases, leaving 8 bases of the junction unmatched. CDR3 size: 14 residues. The CDR3 region has the DNA TGCGCCAGCAGCCCCACGACAGGGATTGAGACCCAGTACTTC. Its translation: CASSPTTGIETQYF.

The CDR3 DNA is TGTGCCAGCAGCTTTGGGACTAGCGGGGCGGAGCAGTACTTC. Translating gives CASSFGTSGAEQYF. This sequence joins TRBV5-4 and TRBJ2-7; 13 nucleotides match TRBD2. V shed 2 bases and J 7 bases; nucleotides not matched to a gene: 3. There are 14 residues in the CDR3. Germline CDR1 and CDR2: SGHNT and YYREEE (reference sequence).

The V and J genes are TRBV28 and TRBJ2-7, with D perhaps TRBD1 or TRBD2 (6 bases each). CDR1 and CDR2 (germline): MDHEN, SYDVKM. V shed 3 bases and J shed 3 bases, with 21 bases lying between them. The CDR3 runs to 17 residues. This chain's CDR3 is CASSFKSSGAAFYEQYV. The CDR3 nucleotides read TGTGCCAGCAGTTTCAAGAGTTCGGGGGCTGCGTTCTACGAGCAGTACGTC.

This clonotype turned up a few times. The rearrangement uses TRBV28 and TRBJ1-6; 12 bases are shared with TRBD1. The CDR3 spans 21 residues. With V trimmed by 4 bases and J by 9 bases, 22 bases remained unmatched. CDR1 is MDHEN, CDR2 SYDVKM, per germline. For the CDR3, the DNA is TGTGCCAGCAGTTCGATCGGGTCCGGGACAGGGGGCTCACTAATCGGTTCACCCCTCCACTTT. Translating gives CASSSIGSGTGGSLIGSPLHF.

This chain uses TRBV5-8 with TRBJ1-2; D ambiguous. CDR3 length equals 15 residues. Trimming stripped 1 base from V and 3 bases from J, with 13 bases between. Germline CDR1 reads SGHTS; CDR2 reads YDEGEE. The CDR3 nucleotides are TGTGCCAGCAGCTTGAGGTCAGAAAGGGACTATGGCTACACCTTC. It translates to CASSLRSERDYGYTF.

This clonotype has more than one count but fewer than ten. The rearrangement joins TRBV24-1 to TRBJ2-1; D remains ambiguous. From germline, CDR1 is KGHDR and CDR2 SFDVKD. Trimming pared 7 bases from V and 4 bases from J, leaving 13 bases between. This CDR3 region has 14 residues. The CDR3 region has the DNA TGTGCCACCAGCAGCACCGGACCTTACAATGAGCAGTTCTTC. It codes for CATSSTGPYNEQFF.

The chain has TRBV7-6 and TRBJ1-4; TRBD1 agrees at 9 bases. Germline CDR1 reads SGHVS; CDR2 reads FNYEAQ. Trimming removed 5 bases from V and 12 bases from J; junction bases left unmatched: 13. This CDR3 is 15 amino acids long. CDR3 sequence (DNA): TGTGCCAGCAGCCCCCTCGCAGGACAGGGGAAGCAACTGTTTTTT. Translating gives CASSPLAGQGKQLFF.

This clonotype was seen more than once but under ten times. The chain uses TRBV7-6 and TRBJ2-7; 10 bases agree with TRBD2. CDR3 length: 13 residues. The ends lost 2 bases at V and 6 bases at J; junction bases unmatched: 1. Germline V gene data show CDR1 as SGHVS and CDR2 as FNYEAQ. Here the CDR3 reads CASSLLAGVEQYF. CDR3 sequence (DNA): TGTGCCAGCAGCTTACTAGCGGGGGTCGAGCAGTACTTC.

V gene TRBV20-1 combines with J gene TRBJ2-1; D remains unclear. V gave up 6 bases and J gave up 0 bases, with 12 bases separating them. Looked up from germline, CDR1 is DFQATT and CDR2 is SNEGSKA (reference sequence). The CDR3 runs 14 residues. Written as DNA, the CDR3 is TGCAGTGCCTTCGCGATAAGCTCCTACAATGAGCAGTTCTTC. Residues: CSAFAISSYNEQFF.

This clonotype came up a few times. This chain connects TRBV12-3 or TRBV12-4 to TRBJ2-7; 9 nucleotides agree with TRBD2. The CDR3 runs 14 residues. V was pared by 7 bases and J by 4 bases, with 8 bases of the junction left unmatched. The CDR3 DNA is TGTGCCAGCACCCTCGCGGGGGGGCTGTACGAGCAGTACTTC. Translating it yields CASTLAGGLYEQYF.

The V and J genes are TRBV7-2 and TRBJ2-4, with 7 bases matching TRBD1. V was pared by 4 bases and J by 6 bases, with 0 bases of the junction left unmatched. This CDR3 is built from 12 residues. Germline values: CDR1 SGHTA, CDR2 FQGNSA. The CDR3 DNA reads as TGTGCCAGCAGCTGGGACAGAAACATTCAGTACTTC. As protein: CASSWDRNIQYF.

This clonotype was counted ten times or more. The chain recombines TRBV6-5 with TRBJ1-5; D is unresolved. Germline V gives CDR1 MNHEY, CDR2 SVGAGI. V lost 6 bases and J lost 5, with 14 bases in between. This CDR3 comprises 14 residues. The CDR3 sequence: CASRAGFADQPQHF. In DNA form, the CDR3 reads TGTGCCAGCAGAGCGGGCTTTGCCGATCAGCCCCAGCATTTT.

V and J are TRBV28 and TRBJ2-3; tentative D call: TRBD2 (5 bases). Germline loops: CDR1 MDHEN, CDR2 SYDVKM. Trimming removed 8 bases at V and 3 bases at J, with 21 bases between. The CDR3 totals 16 residues. The CDR3 sequence: CASGPRWRARTDTQYF. The CDR3 DNA reads TGTGCCAGCGGGCCCCGATGGCGGGCGCGAACAGATACGCAGTATTTT. The full variable domain, in which reference TRBV28 and TRBJ2-3 provide the parts outside the CDR3, is DVKVTQSSRYLVKRTGEKVFLECVQDMDHENMFWYRQDPGLGLRLIYFSYDVKMKEKGDIPEGYSVSREKKERFSLILESASTNQTSMYLCASGPRWRARTDTQYFGPGTRLTVL.

The chain is built from TRBV12-3 or TRBV12-4 and TRBJ2-5; D not resolved. The length of the CDR3 is 12 residues. V lost 5 bases to trimming and J lost 5 bases, with 9 bases between them. The CDR3 region is CASSGLIETQYF. The CDR3 bases are TGTGCCAGCAGTGGCTTGATCGAGACCCAGTACTTC.

This clonotype was found a few times. The rearrangement uses TRBV6-5 and TRBJ2-1; 7 bases are shared with TRBD2. The germline gives CDR1 MNHEY, CDR2 SVGAGI. The CDR3 has 16 residues. Unmatched junction bases numbered 7, after V lost 2 bases and J lost 3 bases. This chain's CDR3 is CASSYGGVPIYNEQFF. The CDR3 DNA is TGTGCCAGCAGTTACGGGGGGGTACCTATCTACAATGAGCAGTTCTTC.

For the CDR3, the DNA is TGTGCCAGTAGTACGGGACAGCTCAATCAGCCCCAGCATTTT. Translation: CASSTGQLNQPQHF. The rearrangement links TRBV19 to TRBJ1-5; TRBD1 aligns across 7 bases. CDR1 is LNHDA and CDR2 is SQIVND in the germline V gene (reference sequence). The CDR3 extends over 14 amino acids. V was pared by 4 bases and J by 3 bases, with 3 bases of the junction left unmatched.

This chain links TRBV14 with TRBJ2-3; 11 bases are a match to TRBD2. CDR3 size: 14 residues. Per germline, CDR1 SGHDN and CDR2 FVKESK. The V gene end was trimmed by 10 bases and the J gene end by 1 base; junction bases not matched to a gene: 4. CDR3 coding DNA: TGTGCCACTTCGACTAGCGGGGGCACAGATACGCAGTATTTT. Its translation: CATSTSGGTDTQYF.

This clonotype was observed a few times. This sequence joins TRBV6-1 and TRBJ2-1; 8 bases map to TRBD1. Germline values: CDR1 MNHNS, CDR2 SASEGT. This CDR3 is 16 amino acids long. J lost 5 bases, V lost 5 bases, and 11 bases had no gene match. The CDR3 sequence: CASSSVAGGRDNEQFF. DNA of the CDR3: TGTGCCAGCAGTTCAGTGGCAGGGGGCAGGGACAATGAGCAGTTCTTC.

This clonotype was found a few times. The chain combines TRBV4-1 with TRBJ2-6; 11 bases line up with TRBD2. Looked up from germline, CDR1 is MGHRA and CDR2 is YSYEKL. V lost 0 bases to trimming and J lost 0 bases; unmatched junction nucleotides: 10. The CDR3 runs 21 residues. The CDR3, as DNA: TGCGCCAGCAGCCAAGATCTCCCGCTAGCGGGGGGTTTCTCTGGGGCCAACGTCCTGACTTTC. This translates into CASSQDLPLAGGFSGANVLTF.

This clonotype was seen a handful of times. The V and J genes are TRBV7-6 and TRBJ2-5, with TRBD2 identical over 11 bases. The CDR3 is made up of 16 amino acids. The V and J ends lost 3 bases and 5 bases, in that order; junction bases with no gene match: 8. Per germline, CDR1 SGHVS and CDR2 FNYEAQ. CDR3 loop: CASSFPLSGGAETQYF. CDR3 in DNA: TGTGCCAGCAGCTTCCCCCTTAGCGGGGGGGCGGAGACCCAGTACTTC.

This clonotype was observed once. The chain combines TRBV10-3 with TRBJ2-7; the D call may be TRBD1 or TRBD2 (5 bases each). This CDR3 has 12 amino acids. Germline values: CDR1 ENHRY, CDR2 SYGVKD. The ends were cut back, 6 bases at V and 4 bases at J, with 10 bases in the middle. CDR3: CAIRGDGYEQYF. The CDR3 DNA reads TGTGCCATCAGAGGGGACGGGTACGAGCAGTACTTC.

The chain has TRBV12-3 or TRBV12-4 and TRBJ2-4; 15 bases line up with TRBD2. J lost 7 bases, V lost 4 bases, and 8 bases had no gene match. The length of the CDR3 is 17 residues. CDR3 sequence reads: CASSSGLAGGWNNIQYF. The CDR3, as DNA: TGTGCCAGCAGTTCCGGACTAGCGGGGGGGTGGAATAACATTCAGTACTTC.

This clonotype was recorded only once. The chain uses TRBV11-2 and TRBJ2-4; D unclear. The CDR3 is 15 amino acids. V was shortened by 5 bases and J by 0 bases, with 11 bases between the two germline ends. CDR1 is SGHAT and CDR2 is FQNNGV in the germline V gene. CDR3 sequence (DNA): TGTGCCAGCAGCAGGGCCCGAGAAGCCAAAAACATTCAGTACTTC. Translating gives CASSRAREAKNIQYF.

The chain is built from TRBV10-2 and TRBJ2-5, with TRBD1 as a possible D gene (5 bases). Germline CDR1 and CDR2: WSHSY and SAAADI. The germline V and J ends were trimmed by 0 bases and 4 bases, with 21 bases remaining between them. The CDR3 runs to 18 residues. The CDR3 bases are TGCGCCAGCAGTGAGTCCCGGCAGGGCGCCCCTTGGAGAGAGACCCAGTACTTC. Translating gives CASSESRQGAPWRETQYF.